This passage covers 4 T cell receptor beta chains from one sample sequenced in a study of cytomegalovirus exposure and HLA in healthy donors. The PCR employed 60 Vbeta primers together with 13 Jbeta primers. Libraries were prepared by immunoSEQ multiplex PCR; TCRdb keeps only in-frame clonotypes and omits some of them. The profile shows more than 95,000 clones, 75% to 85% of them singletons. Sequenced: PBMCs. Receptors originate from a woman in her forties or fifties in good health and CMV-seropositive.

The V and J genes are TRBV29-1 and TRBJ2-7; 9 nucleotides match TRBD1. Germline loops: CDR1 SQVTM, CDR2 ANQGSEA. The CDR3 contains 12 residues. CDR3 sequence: CSVRGQGYEQYF. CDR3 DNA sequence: TGCAGTGTGCGGGGACAGGGCTACGAGCAGTACTTC.

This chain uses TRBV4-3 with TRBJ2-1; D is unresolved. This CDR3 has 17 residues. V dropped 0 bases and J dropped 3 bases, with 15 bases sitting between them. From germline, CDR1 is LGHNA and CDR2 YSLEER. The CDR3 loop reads CASSQDWSDPIYNEQFF. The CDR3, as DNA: TGCGCCAGCAGCCAAGATTGGAGCGACCCTATCTACAATGAGCAGTTCTTC.

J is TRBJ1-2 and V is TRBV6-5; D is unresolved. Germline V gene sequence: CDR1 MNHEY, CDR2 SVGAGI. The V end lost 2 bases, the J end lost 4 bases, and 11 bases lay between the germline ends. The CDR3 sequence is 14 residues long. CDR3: CASSYRSVGYGYTF. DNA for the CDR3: TGTGCCAGCAGTTACAGAAGTGTCGGCTATGGCTACACCTTC.

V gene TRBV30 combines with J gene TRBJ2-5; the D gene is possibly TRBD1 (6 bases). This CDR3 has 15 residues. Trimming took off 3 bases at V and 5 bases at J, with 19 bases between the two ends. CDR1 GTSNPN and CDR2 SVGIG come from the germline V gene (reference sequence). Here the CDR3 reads CAWSQNRAPWETQYF. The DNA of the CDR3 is TGTGCCTGGAGCCAAAACAGGGCCCCGTGGGAGACCCAGTACTTC.